Following are 19 T cell receptor beta chains from one sample sequenced in a study of Ad26.COV2.S vaccination and SARS-CoV-2 variants. Generated by immunoSEQ multiplex PCR, the TCRdb table keeps only in-frame clones and is missing some. The sample has approximately 500,000 clones, 87% seen once. As to treatment: about 20 received Ad26.COV2.S at low or high dose, single or two shots; 5 received placebo; per-sample allocation not given. Collection of samples fell on day 63 after the first vaccine or placebo injection. The sequencing here drew on peripheral blood, taken in a trial of Ad26.COV2.S vaccine versus placebo. The source of these receptors is a person between 18 and 65 years old who received the Ad26.COV2.S COVID-19 vaccine or a placebo.

This chain connects TRBV2 to TRBJ2-1; 10 bases fit TRBD2. V dropped 7 bases and J dropped 6; count of bases not matched to a gene: 6. The V gene's germline CDR1 is SNHLY and CDR2 FYNNEI. The CDR3 is 14 amino acids. Here the CDR3 reads CASKPSGSGNEQFF. The CDR3 nucleotides read TGTGCCAGCAAGCCTAGCGGGAGCGGCAATGAGCAGTTCTTC.

This chain links TRBV4-2 with TRBJ2-3; 12 nucleotides match TRBD2. The germline V gene has CDR1 LGHNA and CDR2 YNFKEQ. The CDR3 loop spans 18 amino acids. Losses at the gene ends were 1 base for V and 2 bases for J; bases not matched to a gene: 7. CDR3 sequence reads: CASSQGASGRENTDTQYF. The CDR3 DNA reads TGTGCCAGCAGCCAAGGGGCTAGCGGGAGGGAGAACACAGATACGCAGTATTTT.

This clone has only one observation. This sequence joins TRBV28 and TRBJ1-5; a weak D match, TRBD1 (6 bases). CDR3 size: 14 residues. The germline V gene encodes CDR1 MDHEN and CDR2 SYDVKM. Trimming took off 7 bases at V and 4 bases at J, with 14 bases between the two ends. The CDR3 DNA reads TGTGCCAGCACCTTCAGGGGCCTAAATCAGCCCCAGCATTTT. As protein: CASTFRGLNQPQHF.

The CDR3 reads CASSSGTTSYEQYF. In DNA, the CDR3 is TGTGCCAGCAGCTCCGGGACGACCTCCTACGAGCAGTACTTC. The V call is TRBV5-4, the J call TRBJ2-7; either TRBD1 or TRBD2 may supply D (5 bases each). The ends were cut back, 3 bases at V and 0 bases at J, with 10 bases in the middle. Germline CDR1 and CDR2: SGHNT and YYREEE (reference sequence). The CDR3 extends over 14 amino acids.

The V and J genes are TRBV5-1 and TRBJ1-2; no clear D. The germline V gene has CDR1 SGHRS and CDR2 YFSETQ. V gave up 2 bases and J gave up 3 bases, with 11 bases separating them. CDR3 size: 14 residues. The chain's CDR3 is CASSLYSEDYGYTF. The DNA for the CDR3 is TGCGCCAGCAGCTTATACTCAGAGGACTATGGCTACACCTTC.

The V gene is TRBV3-1 (or the pseudogene TRBV3-2), the J gene TRBJ1-2, with TRBD1 matching over 9 bases. The CDR3 consists of 17 residues. J was trimmed by 1 base and V by 1 base; bases with no gene match: 7. Germline V CDR1 and CDR2: LGHDT, YNNKEL (reference sequence). DNA of the CDR3: TGTGCCAGCAGCCAAGCTCTCGTGGACAGGGGTAACTATGGCTACACCTTC. It yields the protein CASSQALVDRGNYGYTF.

The table lists this clone with a count of one. The chain links TRBV5-1 to TRBJ2-7, with no clear D. The germline V gene encodes CDR1 SGHRS and CDR2 YFSETQ. V was trimmed by 0 bases and J by 3 bases, leaving 7 bases between them. CDR3 length: 13 residues. CDR3 loop: CASSLAERYEQYF. The CDR3 DNA sequence: TGCGCCAGCAGCTTGGCGGAACGCTACGAGCAGTACTTC.

The J gene is TRBJ2-5, the V gene TRBV7-6; D is unresolved. Trimming took off 3 bases at V and 6 bases at J, with 8 bases between the two ends. This CDR3 region has 12 residues. Germline V gene lookup returns CDR1 SGHVS and CDR2 FNYEAQ. CDR3 residues: CASSFGLQTQYF. CDR3 coding DNA: TGTGCCAGCAGCTTTGGCTTGCAGACCCAGTACTTC.

The chain carries TRBV19 and TRBJ2-1, with TRBD2 identical over 13 bases. The CDR3 runs 14 residues. Trimming removed 9 bases from V and 8 bases from J; junction bases left unmatched: 7. CDR1 is LNHDA, CDR2 SQIVND, per germline (reference sequence). CDR3 protein: CASLTSGRSDEQFF. The CDR3 DNA reads as TGTGCCAGCCTGACTAGCGGGAGGAGCGATGAGCAGTTCTTC.

This clone has a single count. The rearrangement uses TRBV24-1 and TRBJ2-7; D gene ambiguous. The germline gives CDR1 KGHDR, CDR2 SFDVKD. CDR3 length: 15 amino acids. The ends were cut back, 4 bases at V and 3 bases at J, with 15 bases in the middle. The CDR3 nucleotides read TGTGCCACCAGTGACCCCGTCTTATCGGTCTACGAGCAGTACTTC. Its translation: CATSDPVLSVYEQYF.

V usage is TRBV19 and J usage is TRBJ1-1; 7 nucleotides line up with TRBD1. The CDR3 has 13 amino acids. Germline V gives CDR1 LNHDA, CDR2 SQIVND (reference sequence). V gave up 3 bases and J gave up 5 bases; unmatched junction bases: 3. The CDR3 region has the DNA TGTGCCAGTAGTATGGACAGGTTAACTGAAGCTTTCTTT. It is translated as CASSMDRLTEAFF.

The V and J genes are TRBV6-2 or TRBV6-3 and TRBJ2-1; 8 bases align to TRBD1. The CDR3 contains 15 residues. V trimming: 6 bases; J trimming: 3 bases; junction bases outside the gene matches: 7. Germline V gene sequence: CDR1 MNHEY, CDR2 SVGEGT. Here the CDR3 reads CASRPSGGIYNEQFF. CDR3 nucleotides: TGTGCCAGCAGACCTTCAGGGGGCATCTACAATGAGCAGTTCTTC.

The V and J genes are TRBV28 and TRBJ2-5, with 9 bases aligning to TRBD1. This CDR3 spans 18 amino acids. V shed 6 bases and J 1 base; nucleotides not matched to a gene: 15. Germline V gene sequence: CDR1 MDHEN, CDR2 SYDVKM. The CDR3: CASRRGQGRQRGQETQYF. DNA of the CDR3: TGTGCCAGCAGAAGGGGACAGGGTCGGCAAAGGGGCCAAGAGACCCAGTACTTC. The full variable domain, its missing parts supplied by reference TRBV28 and TRBJ2-5, is DVKVTQSSRYLVKRTGEKVFLECVQDMDHENMFWYRQDPGLGLRLIYFSYDVKMKEKGDIPEGYSVSREKKERFSLILESASTNQTSMYLCASRRGQGRQRGQETQYFGPGTRLLVL.

Only one count was recorded for this clone. This rearrangement joins TRBV6-7 to TRBJ2-1, with a tentative D call TRBD2 (6 bases). TRBV6-7 is classed as an ORF, of uncertain function. The CDR3 loop spans 15 amino acids. V lost 4 bases and J lost 2, with 12 bases in between. CDR3 bases: TGTGCCAGCAGTTCACGGGAGCACACCTACAATGAGCAGTTCTTC. This translates into CASSSREHTYNEQFF.

The chain couples TRBV7-3 to TRBJ1-1; possible D gene TRBD1, 6 bases. The germline CDR1 and CDR2 sequences are SGHTA and FQGTGA. The length of the CDR3 is 15 residues. Trimming took off 0 bases at V and 4 bases at J, with 12 bases between the two ends. CDR3 sequence: CASSLTGGLGTEAFF. CDR3 coding DNA: TGTGCCAGCAGCTTAACGGGGGGGCTCGGCACTGAAGCTTTCTTT.

This clone was detected once. This chain uses TRBV9 with TRBJ2-1; D is possibly TRBD1 or TRBD2 (5 bases each). The CDR3 is 15 amino acids. Trimming took 3 bases from V and 9 from J, leaving 19 bases between them. The germline V gene encodes CDR1 SGDLS and CDR2 YYNGEE. CDR3 sequence reads: CASSEKGPIGTEQFF. The CDR3, as DNA: TGTGCCAGCAGCGAAAAGGGACCGATCGGTACTGAGCAGTTCTTC.

This clone was recorded once. CDR3 protein: CASTETVNTEAFF. DNA of the CDR3: TGTGCCAGCACAGAGACAGTGAACACTGAAGCTTTCTTT. The V and J genes are TRBV6-5 and TRBJ1-1; D is possibly TRBD1 (5 bases). The length of the CDR3 is 13 residues. Per germline, CDR1 MNHEY and CDR2 SVGAGI. Trimming cost V 7 bases and J 0 bases, with 9 bases left between them.

This chain links TRBV27 with TRBJ1-5; D might be TRBD1 (5 bases). The CDR3 consists of 14 residues. CDR1 MNHEY and CDR2 SMNVEV come from the germline V gene (reference sequence). V lost 0 bases and J lost 7, with 10 bases in between. For the CDR3, the DNA is TGTGCCAGCAGTTTATCGAGGGGATTCCAGCCCCAGCATTTT. Its translation is CASSLSRGFQPQHF.

This clone was seen a handful of times. This sequence joins TRBV5-6 and TRBJ1-6; 11 nucleotides agree with TRBD1. Germline-derived CDR1 and CDR2 are SGHDT and YYEEEE. V lost 1 base to trimming and J lost 5 bases; unmatched junction nucleotides: 5. This CDR3 spans 17 amino acids. CDR3 sequence: CASSLIGQGAHNSPLHF. CDR3 sequence (DNA): TGTGCCAGCAGCTTGATAGGACAGGGGGCTCATAATTCACCCCTCCACTTT.